This TCR delta chain stems from a study of gamma-delta chains in newborns, infants, children (dated by TCRdb to the late 2010s). Turning to the overall study: According to the title of the study, polyclonal expansion of innate gammadelta T cells immediately after birth is driven by microbial exposure. The study examined the way microbial exposure affected innate gammadelta T cell populations in human newborns right after birth.

Sequencing used an Illumina MiSeq. For TCRdb, the public reads were processed anew by CATT, and duplicate DNA sequences were folded into one row. This sample comprises thousands of delta-chain clones, about 0.3% of them detected only once. The ten top clones hold 10% to 15% of the sample. Judged by its sample share, this clone qualifies as large (0.1 to 1%). Which antigen it targets is not known. Per-nucleotide qualities are absent, and no much larger clonotype sits a single base away. The same CDR3 can be traced to other DNA sequences in this sample. The CDR3 holds 19 amino acids from the cysteine to the phenylalanine. Of the read, only the CDR3 DNA is kept; its 57 bases are in frame from base 1. The germline V gene specifies GEAIGNYY as CDR1 and EKD as CDR2. Between the V and J ends, shortened by 0 bases and 0 bases respectively, the junction contains 14 bases.

This TCR was recovered from a child who was a newborn, infant or young child, either healthy, febrile or measles-vaccinated (not recorded which). This chain is built from TRDV2 and TRDJ3; the D segment cannot be called with confidence. Specimen: blood. CDR3 loop: CACDTWAVPSSWDTRQMFF. The nucleotides read TGTGCCTGTGACACCTGGGCCGTTCCATCCTCCTGGGACACCCGACAGATGTTTTTC.